These 19 T cell receptor beta chains were sequenced from one sample in a study of response to subunit inactivated influenza vaccine. TCRdb processed the RT-PCR reads anew with MiXCR; each CDR3 protein has one entry. The sample consists of approximately 480,000 distinct CDR3 sequences, 10% to 11% of them appearing once. The material sequenced was PBMCs from blood, taken about 6 weeks after vaccination. These receptor sequences come from a man aged 45-65 years who received an inactivated influenza vaccine.

This chain links TRBV5-6 with TRBJ1-1, with 9 positions matching TRBD1. After removal of 1 base from V and 1 base from J, the junction contained 2 bases not matched to a gene. The CDR3 has 15 amino acids. Germline CDR1 and CDR2: SGHDT and YYEEEE. CDR3 residues: CASSLTTGGNTEAFF. DNA for the CDR3: TGTGCCAGCAGCTTGACGACAGGGGGGAACACTGAAGCTTTCTTT.

In its sample, this clonotype was seen a few times. The V gene is TRBV28, the J gene TRBJ2-5, with D tentatively TRBD1 or TRBD2 (5 bases each). Germline CDR1 is MDHEN and CDR2 is SYDVKM. Deletions cut 4 bases from V and 5 bases from J, with 14 bases between. The CDR3 sequence is 14 residues long. In DNA, the CDR3 is TGTGCCAGCAGTTACAGGACTTGGCCGGAGACCCAGTACTTC. It translates to CASSYRTWPETQYF.

This clonotype was picked up many times. The V gene is TRBV29-1, the J gene TRBJ2-5; possibly TRBD1 for D (6 bases). Looked up from germline, CDR1 is SQVTM and CDR2 is ANQGSEA. V lost 4 bases, J lost 5 bases, and 11 bases lay in between. There are 12 residues in the CDR3. The CDR3, as DNA: TGCAGCGTTGTGTTTCAGGGGGAGACCCAGTACTTC. It codes for CSVVFQGETQYF.

This clonotype has just a few counts. The V and J genes are TRBV15 and TRBJ2-3; 7 bases match TRBD2. Trimming took 0 bases from V and 3 from J; bases not matched to a gene: 6. Per germline, CDR1 LNHNV and CDR2 YYDKDF (reference sequence). The CDR3 loop spans 16 amino acids. For the CDR3, the DNA is TGTGCCACCAGCAGAGATATGGGAGGGCCAACAGATACGCAGTATTTT. Protein product: CATSRDMGGPTDTQYF.

This clonotype was seen a handful of times. The gene calls are TRBV29-1 and TRBJ1-2; 11 nucleotides agree with TRBD1. Unmatched junction bases numbered 13, after V lost 5 bases and J lost 8 bases. The CDR3 has 15 amino acids. Germline loops: CDR1 SQVTM, CDR2 ANQGSEA. CDR3 DNA sequence: TGCAGCGTTTTCTCCGGGACAGGGGGATTATGGGGCTACACCTTC. Its translation is CSVFSGTGGLWGYTF.

The chain joins TRBV6-2 or TRBV6-3 to TRBJ2-5; no firm D call. V was clipped by 6 bases and J by 2 bases, with 7 bases between them. The length of the CDR3 is 12 residues. Germline V CDR1 and CDR2: MNHEY, SVGEGT. The CDR3 loop is CASSRKQETQYF. CDR3 bases: TGTGCCAGCAGCAGAAAACAAGAGACCCAGTACTTC.

This clonotype was recorded a few times. The V gene is TRBV3-1, the J gene TRBJ1-2; possible D gene TRBD1, 6 bases. The V gene's germline CDR1 is LGHDT and CDR2 YNNKEL (reference sequence). The germline V and J ends were trimmed by 1 base and 8 bases, with 11 bases remaining between them. The CDR3 is 13 residues long. The CDR3 DNA reads as TGTGCCAGCAGCCAAGTCCAGGGGCGCGGCTACACCTTC. Protein product: CASSQVQGRGYTF.

The table lists this clonotype with many counts. V is TRBV27 and J is TRBJ2-7, with 16 nucleotides matching TRBD2. The germline gives CDR1 MNHEY, CDR2 SMNVEV (reference sequence). This CDR3 has 14 amino acids. V lost 5 bases and J lost 10; bases outside the gene matches: 5. CDR3 nucleotide sequence: TGTGCCAGCAGTGCAGGGACTAGCGGGAGGGAACAGTACTTC. As protein: CASSAGTSGREQYF.

This clonotype appeared a few times. The CDR3 reads CSAEGRDSALEKLFF. CDR3 nucleotides: TGCAGTGCTGAAGGCCGGGACTCCGCCTTAGAAAAACTGTTTTTT. This chain connects TRBV20-1 to TRBJ1-4, with a weak D call TRBD1 (5 bases). Trimming took 5 bases from V and 8 from J, leaving 21 bases between them. Germline V gene lookup returns CDR1 DFQATT and CDR2 SNEGSKA (reference sequence). The CDR3 contains 15 residues.

This clonotype was seen many times. The chain employs TRBV20-1 and TRBJ2-7, with 7 bases matching TRBD1. With V trimmed by 5 bases and J by 3 bases, 4 bases remained unmatched. The CDR3 contains 12 residues. Germline values: CDR1 DFQATT, CDR2 SNEGSKA (reference sequence). CDR3 DNA: TGCAGTGCTTTCCGGGACAGCTACGAGCAGTACTTC. It is translated as CSAFRDSYEQYF.

The chain joins TRBV11-2 to TRBJ1-3; the match to TRBD1 covers 9 bases. Unmatched junction bases numbered 12, after V lost 3 bases and J lost 0 bases. The germline V gene has CDR1 SGHAT and CDR2 FQNNGV. The CDR3 consists of 19 residues. The CDR3 region is CASSFGTGTIPSSGNTIYF. In DNA form, the CDR3 reads TGTGCCAGCAGCTTCGGGACAGGGACCATACCGAGCTCTGGAAACACCATATATTTT.

The CDR3 is CASSKGLAGVLYNEQFF. The CDR3 DNA is TGCGCCAGCAGCAAAGGACTAGCGGGAGTCCTATACAATGAGCAGTTCTTC. The V call is TRBV10-2, the J call TRBJ2-1, with 13 bases aligning to TRBD2. The V segment lost 6 bases and the J segment 4 bases; nucleotides outside the gene matches: 9. This CDR3 contains 17 residues. Germline V gene lookup returns CDR1 WSHSY and CDR2 SAAADI.

The sample holds a few counts of this clonotype. The DNA of the CDR3 is TGTGCCACCGGGCGGGGGGAGATCGACGAGCAGTACTTC. Translating it yields CATGRGEIDEQYF. The V and J genes are TRBV28 and TRBJ2-7; TRBD2 aligns across 8 bases. Germline-derived CDR1 and CDR2 are MDHEN and SYDVKM. The J segment lost 5 bases and the V segment lost 10 bases, leaving 10 bases of the junction unmatched. This CDR3 comprises 13 residues.

This clonotype was recorded a few times. The rearrangement joins TRBV28 to TRBJ2-1; 9 bases fit TRBD2. The V gene end was trimmed by 2 bases and the J gene end by 0 bases; junction bases not matched to a gene: 2. The CDR3 length is 16 residues. Germline CDR1 MDHEN, CDR2 SYDVKM. In nucleotides, the CDR3 is TGTGCCAGCAGTTTAGGCGGGGGGGACTCCTACAATGAGCAGTTCTTC. Translated: CASSLGGGDSYNEQFF.

Many counts were recorded for this clonotype. This chain uses TRBV7-9 with TRBJ2-2; 9 bases line up with TRBD1. This CDR3 spans 16 amino acids. Germline trimming cut 4 bases from V and 1 base from J; bases unmatched to any gene: 4. CDR1 and CDR2 from the germline V gene are SEHNR and FQNEAQ (reference sequence). The CDR3 loop reads CASSSPGQGNTGELFF. CDR3 bases: TGTGCCAGCAGCTCTCCGGGACAGGGGAACACCGGGGAGCTGTTTTTT.

The chain joins TRBV9 to TRBJ2-1, with D unresolved. V lost 1 base to trimming and J lost 5 bases, with 7 bases between them. This CDR3 is 13 amino acids long. Germline V gene lookup returns CDR1 SGDLS and CDR2 YYNGEE. The CDR3 here is CASSVLPNNEQFF. CDR3 sequence (DNA): TGTGCCAGCAGCGTACTCCCTAACAATGAGCAGTTCTTC.

This clonotype was observed a few times. The V and J genes are TRBV5-1 and TRBJ2-6; 7 bases line up with TRBD2. The CDR3 runs 16 residues. Trimming cost V 3 bases and J 0 bases; bases outside gene matches: 3. From germline, CDR1 is SGHRS and CDR2 YFSETQ. In DNA, the CDR3 is TGCGCCAGCAGCTGGGGGGGGAGCTCTGGGGCCAACGTCCTGACTTTC. Translated, it gives CASSWGGSSGANVLTF.

This clonotype was seen a few times. This sequence joins TRBV29-1 and TRBJ2-7, with 8 bases aligning to TRBD1. V trimming: 1 base; J trimming: 4 bases; junction bases outside the gene matches: 6. Germline V gene data show CDR1 as SQVTM and CDR2 as ANQGSEA. This CDR3 region has 14 residues. CDR3 in DNA: TGCAGCGTTGAAGGTTCAGGGGGCAAGTACGAGCAGTACTTC. Translating gives CSVEGSGGKYEQYF.

V usage is TRBV7-9 and J usage is TRBJ2-7, with unresolved D. This CDR3 region has 11 residues. Germline V gene sequence: CDR1 SEHNR, CDR2 FQNEAQ (reference sequence). The V end was cut by 2 bases, the J end by 5 bases, with 4 bases between. CDR3 region: CASSLTDEQYF. The CDR3 nucleotides are TGTGCCAGCAGCTTAACAGACGAGCAGTACTTC.